This is a list of T cell receptor beta chains from one sample in a study of radiation and T cells in renal cell carcinoma. Method: immunoSEQ multiplex PCR; TCRdb's copy keeps in-frame clones and lacks some. The sample gives 20,000 to 25,000 clones, nearly 60% of which show up once; 22% is in the top ten. The sample consisted of tumor tissue, taken from a patient whose treatment was nephrectomy without radiotherapy. These receptor sequences come from a man aged 35-49 years with renal cell carcinoma. Each CDR3 is given with its conserved first and last residue. Fields, in order: J gene, clone size, V gene, D gene, CDR3 protein, CDR3 DNA. A D gene is named only where the DNA matches it firmly. Not every row has a clone size; where given, it reads once, few, many or a size class.

J: TRBJ1-1; size: few; V: TRBV7-9; D: NA; CDR3: CASSYGPATEAFF; DNA: TGTGCCAGCAGCTACGGGCCCGCCACTGAAGCTTTCTTT
J: TRBJ2-3; size: NA; V: TRBV10-1; D: TRBD2; CDR3: CASSEFRERAGRTDTQYF; DNA: TGCGCCAGCAGTGAGTTCAGGGAGCGAGCGGGGCGCACAGATACGCAGTATTTT
J: TRBJ2-5; size: NA; V: TRBV28; D: NA; CDR3: CASTSRAGQETQYF; DNA: TGTGCCAGCACCTCCCGGGCGGGTCAAGAGACCCAGTACTTC
J: TRBJ1-1; size: NA; V: TRBV7-9; D: NA; CDR3: CASSIEGGAVEAFF; DNA: TGTGCCAGCAGCATCGAGGGGGGGGCCGTTGAAGCTTTCTTT
J: TRBJ2-2; size: NA; V: TRBV18; D: TRBD2; CDR3: CASSPLPSGNTGELFF; DNA: TGTGCCAGCTCACCGTTGCCTAGCGGGAACACCGGGGAGCTGTTTTTT
J: TRBJ1-1; size: few; V: TRBV7-9; D: NA; CDR3: CASSFGGPQGTEAFF; DNA: TGTGCCAGCAGCTTTGGGGGACCGCAGGGCACTGAAGCTTTCTTT
J: TRBJ2-2; size: many; V: TRBV9; D: TRBD2; CDR3: CASSSFRGGYTGELFF; DNA: TGTGCCAGCAGCTCCTTCCGCGGGGGGTACACCGGGGAGCTGTTTTTT
J: TRBJ2-7; size: NA; V: TRBV5-4; D: TRBD1; CDR3: CASSLAQGQGSYEQYF; DNA: TGTGCCAGCAGCTTGGCCCAGGGACAGGGCTCCTACGAGCAGTACTTC
J: TRBJ2-5; size: few; V: TRBV21-1; D: NA; CDR3: CASSTGQANSAQYF; DNA: TGTGCCAGCAGCACGGGACAGGCCAATTCGGCCCAGTACTTC
J: TRBJ2-3; size: NA; V: TRBV7-2; D: TRBD2; CDR3: CASSRELAGARGDTQYF; DNA: TGTGCCAGCAGCCGGGAACTAGCGGGGGCTAGGGGAGATACGCAGTATTTT
J: TRBJ1-5; size: many; V: TRBV6-1; D: NA; CDR3: CASSEVGRGQPQHF; DNA: TGTGCCAGCAGTGAAGTAGGCAGGGGTCAGCCCCAGCATTTT
J: TRBJ2-6; size: NA; V: TRBV19; D: TRBD2; CDR3: CASSDVTSGGDSGANVLTF; DNA: TGTGCCAGTAGCGACGTGACTAGCGGAGGGGACTCTGGGGCCAACGTCCTGACTTTC
J: TRBJ2-3; size: NA; V: TRBV7-9; D: NA; CDR3: CASTHSGTVFTDTQYF; DNA: TGTGCCAGCACTCACTCAGGCACAGTTTTCACAGATACGCAGTATTTT
J: TRBJ2-1; size: medium-sized; V: TRBV20-1; D: NA; CDR3: CSASQSTEQFF; DNA: TGCAGTGCCAGCCAAAGTACTGAGCAGTTCTTC
J: TRBJ2-5; size: NA; V: TRBV6-6; D: NA; CDR3: CASSYSISGVQETQYF; DNA: TGTGCCAGCAGTTACTCGATATCCGGGGTGCAAGAGACCCAGTACTTC
J: TRBJ1-1; size: NA; V: TRBV7-9; D: NA; CDR3: CASSSWGSFMNTEAFF; DNA: TGTGCCAGCAGCTCTTGGGGGAGCTTCATGAACACTGAAGCTTTCTTT
J: TRBJ2-3; size: NA; V: TRBV6-1; D: NA; CDR3: CASSEALGPGYTQYF; DNA: TGTGCCAGCAGTGAAGCCTTAGGACCAGGGTATACGCAGTATTTT
J: TRBJ1-1; size: few; V: TRBV7-2; D: NA; CDR3: CASSLAQGTGNTEAFF; DNA: TGTGCCAGCAGCTTGGCCCAAGGGACGGGGAACACTGAAGCTTTCTTT
J: TRBJ2-2; size: NA; V: TRBV19; D: NA; CDR3: CASTHWGDTGELFF; DNA: TGTGCCAGTACTCATTGGGGGGACACCGGGGAGCTGTTTTTT
J: TRBJ2-7; size: NA; V: TRBV7-9; D: NA; CDR3: CASAFSGARTEQYF; DNA: TGTGCCAGCGCCTTCTCAGGGGCGCGAACCGAGCAGTACTTC
J: TRBJ1-1; size: NA; V: TRBV7-9; D: NA; CDR3: CASSVKAANTEAFF; DNA: TGTGCCAGCAGCGTCAAGGCGGCGAACACTGAAGCTTTCTTT
J: TRBJ2-7; size: NA; V: TRBV6-1; D: NA; CDR3: CASSEKTTRLDEQYF; DNA: TGTGCCAGCAGTGAAAAGACTACCCGCTTGGACGAGCAGTACTTC
J: TRBJ1-3; size: NA; V: TRBV30; D: TRBD1; CDR3: CAWRTTGSFSGNTIYF; DNA: TGTGCCTGGAGGACGACAGGGAGTTTCTCTGGAAACACCATATATTTT
J: TRBJ1-5; size: once; V: TRBV5-1; D: TRBD1; CDR3: CASSLGTGLRQPQHF; DNA: TGCGCCAGCAGCTTAGGGACAGGACTACGTCAGCCCCAGCATTTT
J: TRBJ1-6; size: NA; V: TRBV19; D: NA; CDR3: CASSITGINSPLHF; DNA: TGTGCCAGTAGTATCACAGGAATTAATTCACCCCTCCACTTT
J: TRBJ2-3; size: few; V: TRBV27; D: NA; CDR3: CASSPRGRTSTDTQYF; DNA: TGTGCCAGCAGTCCCCGGGGGAGGACTAGCACAGATACGCAGTATTTT
J: TRBJ2-1; size: few; V: TRBV19; D: NA; CDR3: CASSIGSWYNEQFF; DNA: TGTGCCAGTAGTATAGGTTCTTGGTACAATGAGCAGTTCTTC
J: TRBJ2-7; size: NA; V: TRBV7-8; D: TRBD2; CDR3: CASSLALAGGTYEQYF; DNA: TGTGCCAGCAGCTTAGCGCTAGCGGGAGGGACCTACGAGCAGTACTTC
J: TRBJ1-4; size: NA; V: TRBV7-9; D: NA; CDR3: CASSFRQDNEKLFF; DNA: TGTGCCAGCAGCTTTAGACAGGATAATGAAAAACTGTTTTTT